The source of this TCR beta chain is a study of vaccination and CD4 T cells after COVID-19. CDR1 is SGHNT, CDR2 YYREEE, per germline (reference sequence). Trimming pared 5 bases from V and 4 bases from J, leaving 14 bases between. The CDR3 length is 14 residues. To note about this clonotype: Antigen unknown.

Noted treatment: approximately nine-day PBMC culture with coronavirus spike peptide pools or control peptides (ViraFEST assay). Expansion of antigen-specific T cells with peptide pools by ViraFEST preceded sequencing of TCRs. An Oncomine TCR Beta short-read assay was used to sequence the DNA from cultured CD4+ T cells. TCRdb ran MiXCR on the PCR reads and lists one entry per CDR3 protein. The repertoire includes some 20,000 distinct CDR3 sequences, less than 65% of them detected once, and about 9.8% sits in the top ten. The receptor's source is a human donor who had recovered from COVID-19. Specimen: CD4+ T cells from blood, cultured in vitro, collected after SARS-CoV-2 vaccination. The chain employs TRBV5-4 and TRBJ2-3, with D unresolved. CDR3: CASSDGLSPDTQYF. CDR3 in DNA: TGTGCCAGCAGTGATGGTCTTTCCCCAGATACGCAGTATTTT.